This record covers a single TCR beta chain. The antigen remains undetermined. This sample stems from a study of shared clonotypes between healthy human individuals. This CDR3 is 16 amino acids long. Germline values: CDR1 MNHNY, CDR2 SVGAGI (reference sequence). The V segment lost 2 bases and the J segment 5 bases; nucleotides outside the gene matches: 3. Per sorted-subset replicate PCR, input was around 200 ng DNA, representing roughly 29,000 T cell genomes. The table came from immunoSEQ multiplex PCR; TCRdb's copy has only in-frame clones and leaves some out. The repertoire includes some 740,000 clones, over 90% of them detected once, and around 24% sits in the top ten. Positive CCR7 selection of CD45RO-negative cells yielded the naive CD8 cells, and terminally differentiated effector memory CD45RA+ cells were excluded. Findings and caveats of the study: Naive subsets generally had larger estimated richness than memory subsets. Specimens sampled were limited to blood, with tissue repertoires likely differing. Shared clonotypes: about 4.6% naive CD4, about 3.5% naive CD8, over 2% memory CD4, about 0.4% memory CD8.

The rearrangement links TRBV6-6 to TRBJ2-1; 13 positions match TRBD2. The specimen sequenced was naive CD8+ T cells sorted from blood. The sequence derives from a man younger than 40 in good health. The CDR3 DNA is TGTGCCAGCAGTTACCGGACTAGCGGGAGTCACAATGAGCAGTTCTTC. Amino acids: CASSYRTSGSHNEQFF.